The 18 T cell receptor beta chains presented below share a single source sample, sequenced in a study of T cell clones after liver transplantation. Sequencing was performed with immunoSEQ multiplex PCR; in TCRdb, only in-frame clones are kept and a portion is missing. The sample lists about 120,000 clones; 90% were seen once. The sequencing used CD4+ T cells from blood, collected 12 months after liver transplant. The source of these receptors is a human patient who received a liver transplant. Some T cells may be provided by the graft donor.

This clone appeared a single time. The chain joins TRBV2 to TRBJ2-1, with D perhaps assigned TRBD1 or TRBD2 (5 bases each). This CDR3 is 14 amino acids long. Germline CDR1 and CDR2: SNHLY and FYNNEI. The V gene lost 7 bases and the J gene lost 9 bases, with 19 bases spanning the gap. CDR3 protein: CASTPGPSLGEQFF. Here the CDR3 DNA reads TGTGCCAGCACCCCAGGGCCTAGCTTGGGTGAGCAGTTCTTC.

The chain has TRBV6-5 and TRBJ1-1, with D possibly matching TRBD1 (5 bases). Germline CDR1 reads MNHEY; CDR2 reads SVGAGI. The CDR3 consists of 15 residues. With 2 bases removed from V and 4 bases from J, the gap between germline ends came to 14 bases. The DNA for the CDR3 is TGTGCCAGCAGTTACAGCCCAGGGAAAGGCACTGAAGCTTTCTTT. Its translation is CASSYSPGKGTEAFF.

V usage is TRBV6-1 and J usage is TRBJ1-2; D gene unclear. CDR3 length: 13 amino acids. From germline, CDR1 is MNHNS and CDR2 SASEGT. V was cut by 0 bases and J by 8 bases, with 10 bases left in between. CDR3 in DNA: TGTGCCAGCAGTGAAGCGCTCGGAAGGGGCTACACCTTC. Amino acid sequence: CASSEALGRGYTF.

This chain connects TRBV7-8 to TRBJ2-2; a possible D gene is TRBD2 (5 bases). Between the trimmed V and J ends, which lost 5 bases and 3 bases, there was a span of 13 bases. Per the germline V gene, CDR1 is SGHVS and CDR2 is FQNEAQ. The CDR3 length is 15 residues. The CDR3 sequence: CASSRRREYTGELFF. The CDR3, as DNA: TGTGCCAGCAGCAGAAGAAGGGAGTACACCGGGGAGCTGTTTTTT. Full variable domain (rest looked up from reference TRBV7-8 and TRBJ2-2): GAGVSQSPRYKVAKRGQDVALRCDPISGHVSLFWYQQALGQGPEFLTYFQNEAQLDKSGLPSDRFFAERPEGSVSTLKIQRTQQEDSAVYLCASSRRREYTGELFFGEGSRLTVL.

V gene TRBV27 combines with J gene TRBJ2-7; 13 bases are shared with TRBD2. Germline trimming cut 2 bases from V and 3 bases from J; bases unmatched to any gene: 19. In germline, CDR1 is MNHEY, CDR2 SMNVEV (reference sequence). The CDR3 extends over 21 amino acids. CDR3 DNA sequence: TGTGCCAGCAGTTTAAGAGGGGGACTAGCGGGAAAGGCCGAAGCGGGCTACGAGCAGTACTTC. Translating gives CASSLRGGLAGKAEAGYEQYF.

The gene calls are TRBV5-4 and TRBJ2-3; D possibly corresponds to TRBD1 (5 bases). The CDR3 length is 14 residues. V was cut by 7 bases and J by 4 bases, with 16 bases left in between. Germline-derived CDR1 and CDR2 are SGHNT and YYREEE (reference sequence). The CDR3 nucleotides read TGTGCCAGCCCCTTCAGGGAAGGAGCAGATACGCAGTATTTT. Translating gives CASPFREGADTQYF.

The rearrangement joins TRBV21-1 to TRBJ1-4. TRBV21-1 has pseudogene status. This CDR3 contains 17 residues. CDR3 sequence (DNA): TGTGCCAGCAGCAAAAAGAAGGGCGGGGGACCAAATGAAAAACTGTTTTTT. It yields the protein CASSKKKGGGPNEKLFF.

This clone was seen only once. The V call is TRBV12-5, the J call TRBJ2-7; D uncertain. The germline V gene has CDR1 LGHNT and CDR2 FRNRAP. Trimming cost V 0 bases and J 4 bases, with 13 bases left between them. This CDR3 region has 15 residues. In DNA form, the CDR3 reads TGTGCTAGTGGTTTGGTAGGCAGTGCCACTTACGAGCAGTACTTC. This codes for CASGLVGSATYEQYF.

The CDR3 DNA reads TGCGCCAGCAGCCAAGATACGGGGACAGGCACAGATACGCAGTATTTT. Its translation: CASSQDTGTGTDTQYF. This chain uses TRBV4-3 with TRBJ2-3; TRBD1 aligns across 7 bases. The CDR3 extends over 16 amino acids. J gave up 1 base and V 0 bases, and 4 bases lay outside the gene matches. Germline V lookup: CDR1 LGHNA, CDR2 YSLEER.

Comments on this clone: At one end, the junction sequence differs from germline, possibly due to a read error. The chain links TRBV12-5 to TRBJ1-5; no clear D gene. Germline assignment: CDR1 LGHNT and CDR2 FRNRAP. This CDR3 region has 14 residues. The DNA for the CDR3 is TGTGCTAGTGGGTTGGGCAGCTTCAACCAGCCCCAGCATTTT. It is translated as CASGLGSFNQPQHF.

This rearrangement joins TRBV11-2 to TRBJ2-1; no clear D gene. The CDR3 spans 15 residues. Trimming stripped 1 base from V and 1 base from J, with 8 bases between. Germline lookup yields CDR1 SGHAT and CDR2 FQNNGV. This CDR3 reads CASSLGLLSYNEQFF. The CDR3 nucleotides are TGTGCCAGCAGCTTAGGCCTCCTTTCCTACAATGAGCAGTTCTTC.

The V call is TRBV19, the J call TRBJ1-4; 9 bases align to TRBD1. The CDR3 is 17 amino acids. Germline V gives CDR1 LNHDA, CDR2 SQIVND (reference sequence). V shed 7 bases and J 1 base; nucleotides not matched to a gene: 10. CDR3 DNA: TGTGCCAGTAAGGACAGGGGCGTAGGTGGAACTAATGAAAAACTGTTTTTT. Translating it yields CASKDRGVGGTNEKLFF.

This sequence joins TRBV5-8 and TRBJ2-5; 8 bases map to TRBD2. The V segment lost 4 bases and the J segment 1 base; nucleotides outside the gene matches: 6. Germline lookup yields CDR1 SGHTS and CDR2 YDEGEE. CDR3 length equals 15 residues. The CDR3 protein is CASSAGGGPQETQYF. For the CDR3, the DNA is TGTGCCAGCAGCGCCGGGGGGGGACCCCAAGAGACCCAGTACTTC.

The chain couples TRBV7-8 to TRBJ1-5; TRBD1 might be the D (5 bases). V was clipped by 1 base and J by 3 bases, with 13 bases between them. The CDR3 contains 16 residues. The V gene's germline CDR1 is SGHVS and CDR2 FQNEAQ. The CDR3 DNA is TGTGCCAGCAGCTTAGGGCAGGGATCAAACAATCAGCCCCAGCATTTT. Protein: CASSLGQGSNNQPQHF.

This sequence joins TRBV19 and TRBJ2-7; 10 bases line up with TRBD1. The CDR3 sequence is 13 residues long. CDR1 is LNHDA and CDR2 is SQIVND in the germline V gene (reference sequence). With V trimmed by 9 bases and J by 3 bases, 5 bases remained unmatched. This chain's CDR3 is CASAGTGVYEQYF. The CDR3 bases are TGTGCCAGCGCCGGGACAGGGGTCTACGAGCAGTACTTC. The entire variable domain, with the rest obtained from reference TRBV19 and TRBJ2-7, is as follows: DGGITQSPKYLFRKEGQNVTLSCEQNLNHDAMYWYRQDPGQGLRLIYYSQIVNDFQKGDIAEGYSVSREKKESFPLTVTSAQKNPTAFYLCASAGTGVYEQYFGPGTRLTVT.

This chain joins TRBV19 and TRBJ1-5, with D maybe TRBD1 (5 bases). CDR3 length: 16 residues. The V gene's germline CDR1 is LNHDA and CDR2 SQIVND (reference sequence). V lost 6 bases, J lost 1 base, and 16 bases lay in between. The CDR3 is CASSDPGPVSNQPQHF. The CDR3 DNA sequence: TGTGCCAGTAGCGATCCGGGACCAGTGAGCAATCAGCCCCAGCATTTT.

The V and J genes are TRBV11-2 and TRBJ1-2, with D unclear. The germline V gene has CDR1 SGHAT and CDR2 FQNNGV. The CDR3 totals 12 residues. Trimming took off 3 bases at V and 6 bases at J, with 8 bases between the two ends. In DNA form, the CDR3 reads TGTGCCAGCAGCTTCAACGCTAATGGCTACACCTTC. Residues: CASSFNANGYTF.

V usage is TRBV9 and J usage is TRBJ2-1, with unresolved D. The length of the CDR3 is 15 residues. The ends were cut back, 0 bases at V and 4 bases at J, with 11 bases in the middle. Germline V gene sequence: CDR1 SGDLS, CDR2 YYNGEE. CDR3 residues: CASSVGPETYNEQFF. The CDR3 nucleotides are TGTGCCAGCAGCGTAGGGCCCGAAACTTACAATGAGCAGTTCTTC.